These 14 T cell receptor beta chains were sequenced from one sample in a study of blood T cell repertoires in COVID-19. Assay used: immunoSEQ multiplex PCR; TCRdb lists only in-frame clones, some missing. The table has roughly 130,000 clones, approximately 84% seen once; the top ten hold 1.9%. Sequencing was carried out using peripheral blood. The receptors shown here come from a man between 65 and 79 years old with acute or convalescent COVID-19.

This chain joins TRBV5-4 and TRBJ2-1, with 9 bases matching TRBD2. With V trimmed by 0 bases and J by 7 bases, 8 bases remained unmatched. CDR1 is SGHNT and CDR2 is YYREEE in the germline V gene (reference sequence). The CDR3 runs to 16 residues. DNA for the CDR3: TGTGCCAGCAGCTTGGGGGGGACTAGCCTTGGTAATGAGCAGTTCTTC. This encodes CASSLGGTSLGNEQFF.

The rearrangement links TRBV6-5 to TRBJ1-1, with D tentatively TRBD1 (5 bases). In germline, CDR1 is MNHEY, CDR2 SVGAGI. The CDR3 covers 15 residues. Trimming removed 0 bases at V and 7 bases at J, with 15 bases between. CDR3 in DNA: TGTGCCAGCAGTTACTCGCCTCGGGGGGTTTTTGAAGCTTTCTTT. It yields the protein CASSYSPRGVFEAFF.

As for this clone: Relative to the germline gene, one junction end is altered; a read error may explain this. This sequence joins TRBV11-2 and TRBJ2-7; D is undetermined. CDR1 and CDR2 (germline): SGHAT, FQNNGV. This CDR3 region has 13 residues. This CDR3 is CASSLVRSYEQYF. The CDR3 region has the DNA TGTGCCAGCAGCTTAGTACGGAGCTACGAACAGTACTTC.

This clone has just one count. The V and J genes are TRBV7-8 and TRBJ1-6, with D unresolved. V gave up 5 bases and J gave up 11 bases, with 22 bases separating them. CDR1 is SGHVS, CDR2 FQNEAQ, per germline. The CDR3 has 16 amino acids. The CDR3 is CASSALTRASRAPLHF. The CDR3 coding sequence is TGTGCCAGCAGCGCCTTGACCCGGGCCTCGAGGGCACCCCTCCACTTT.

This clone appeared a single time. The rearrangement uses TRBV6-1 and TRBJ2-1, with D possibly matching TRBD1 (6 bases). The V end lost 3 bases, the J end lost 8 bases, and 11 bases lay between the germline ends. In germline, CDR1 is MNHNS, CDR2 SASEGT. The CDR3 is made up of 13 amino acids. The CDR3 nucleotides are TGTGCCAGCAGTGAGGGCAGGGGTGATGAGCAGTTCTTC. Its translation: CASSEGRGDEQFF.

The CDR3 is CASSLLTGGTEAFF. DNA for the CDR3: TGTGCCAGCAGTCTTCTAACAGGGGGGACTGAAGCTTTCTTT. J is TRBJ1-1 and V is TRBV27; 8 positions agree with TRBD1. V lost 5 bases to trimming and J lost 5 bases; unmatched junction nucleotides: 7. Germline V gene lookup returns CDR1 MNHEY and CDR2 SMNVEV (reference sequence). The CDR3 is made up of 14 amino acids.

This clone was detected only a few times. The V gene is TRBV19, the J gene TRBJ1-1; weak D call: TRBD1 (5 bases). CDR1 is LNHDA, CDR2 SQIVND, per germline (reference sequence). CDR3 length equals 11 residues. V gave up 4 bases and J gave up 11 bases, with 11 bases separating them. In nucleotides, the CDR3 is TGTGCCAGTAGTACAAGGGGTCGGGCTTTCTTT. It codes for CASSTRGRAFF.

The chain has TRBV6-5 and TRBJ1-4; 8 bases align to TRBD1. This CDR3 contains 15 residues. Germline CDR1 and CDR2: MNHEY and SVGAGI. Germline trimming cut 4 bases from V and 4 bases from J; bases unmatched to any gene: 5. This chain's CDR3 is CASSLQGGGNEKLFF. The CDR3 bases are TGTGCCAGCAGTTTACAGGGGGGAGGTAATGAAAAACTGTTTTTT.

The chain joins TRBV5-6 to TRBJ1-4; D is undetermined. There are 16 residues in the CDR3. The germline V gene has CDR1 SGHDT and CDR2 YYEEEE. The ends were cut back, 3 bases at V and 0 bases at J, with 12 bases in the middle. CDR3 loop: CASSYKPTSTNEKLFF. The CDR3 DNA follows: TGTGCCAGCAGCTACAAACCCACCTCAACTAATGAAAAACTGTTTTTT.

The chain is built from TRBV6-1 and TRBJ2-7; 7 bases are shared with TRBD1. The V and J ends lost 0 bases and 3 bases, in that order; junction bases with no gene match: 5. Germline V lookup: CDR1 MNHNS, CDR2 SASEGT. This CDR3 comprises 15 residues. The CDR3 loop reads CASSEAPDRCYEQYF. CDR3 DNA: TGTGCCAGCAGTGAAGCCCCGGACAGGTGCTACGAGCAGTACTTC.

The chain links TRBV28 to TRBJ2-7; TRBD1 matches 11 bases. Germline values: CDR1 MDHEN, CDR2 SYDVKM. Unmatched junction bases numbered 3, after V lost 8 bases and J lost 0 bases. This CDR3 comprises 14 residues. In DNA, the CDR3 is TGTGCCAGCCGGGACAGGGGGGACTCCTACGAGCAGTACTTC. Translating gives CASRDRGDSYEQYF.

The chain joins TRBV6-1 to TRBJ1-2; no reliable D call. Germline CDR1 MNHNS, CDR2 SASEGT. There are 15 residues in the CDR3. V lost 1 base and J 5 bases, leaving 14 bases between the germline ends. The CDR3 spells CASSEVSVGRYGYTF. DNA for the CDR3: TGTGCCAGCAGTGAAGTATCGGTAGGGAGATATGGCTACACCTTC.

This chain uses TRBV28 with TRBJ1-2, with D unclear. This CDR3 has 11 amino acids. The V gene's germline CDR1 is MDHEN and CDR2 SYDVKM. Trimming shortened V by 7 bases and J by 10 bases, and 13 bases separated the two germline ends. CDR3 residues: CASTRGRTYTF. The CDR3 nucleotides read TGTGCCAGCACTCGTGGCCGTACCTACACCTTC.

This chain connects TRBV5-1 to TRBJ2-7, with 8 bases matching TRBD1. J lost 1 base, V lost 5 bases, and 8 bases had no gene match. Per germline, CDR1 SGHRS and CDR2 YFSETQ. The CDR3 consists of 15 residues. CDR3 sequence (DNA): TGCGCCAGCAGACGGGGACAGGTTCCTTCCTACGAGCAGTACTTC. This gives the protein CASRRGQVPSYEQYF.